Each of the 23 T cell receptor beta chains below was sequenced from the same sample in a study of CD8 T cells in ankylosing spondylitis. Each CDR3 protein gets one entry after TCRdb re-called the 5' RACE reads with MiXCR. The top ten hold about 0.6% of the sample, which has a few hundred thousand distinct CDR3 sequences, 20% to 30% seen once. The sample was blood, either unsorted or a sorted T cell fraction (not recorded which). These TCRs come from a male donor with ankylosing spondylitis or in good health (not recorded which).

The chain employs TRBV12-3 or TRBV12-4 and TRBJ2-7; D uncertain. The CDR3 spans 13 residues. Trimming took 7 bases from V and 2 from J, leaving 12 bases between them. The DNA of the CDR3 is TGTGCCAGCACTCCCGATTTAACCTACGAGCAGTACTTC. Translation: CASTPDLTYEQYF.

This clonotype was observed at least ten times. This rearrangement joins TRBV12-3 or TRBV12-4 to TRBJ2-3; no reliable D call. This CDR3 region has 15 residues. V lost 4 bases and J 6 bases, leaving 17 bases between the germline ends. The CDR3 spells CASSSNWVTRDTQYF. DNA of the CDR3: TGTGCCAGCAGTTCGAATTGGGTCACGAGGGATACGCAGTATTTT.

The V and J genes are TRBV29-1 and TRBJ2-5; D possibly matches TRBD1 or TRBD2 (5 bases each). Germline loops: CDR1 SQVTM, CDR2 ANQGSEA. The ends were cut back, 7 bases at V and 4 bases at J, with 13 bases in the middle. The CDR3 consists of 12 residues. The CDR3 DNA reads TGCAGCGCGGGACGGGTCCGAGAGACCCAGTACTTC. The encoded protein is CSAGRVRETQYF. The full variable domain, in which reference TRBV29-1 and TRBJ2-5 provide the parts outside the CDR3, is SAVISQKPSRDICQRGTSLTIQCQVDSQVTMMFWYRQQPGQSLTLIATANQGSEATYESGFVIDKFPISRPNLTFSTLTVSNMSPEDSSIYLCSAGRVRETQYFGPGTRLLVL.

This clonotype was counted many times. The chain carries TRBV20-1 and TRBJ1-5, with unresolved D. Trimming took off 3 bases at V and 1 base at J, with 7 bases between the two ends. The germline V gene has CDR1 DFQATT and CDR2 SNEGSKA (reference sequence). The CDR3 is made up of 13 amino acids. CDR3 bases: TGCAGTGCTAGTCAGGCCAGCAATCAGCCCCAGCATTTT. Its protein is CSASQASNQPQHF.

This clonotype has at least ten counts. The rearrangement uses TRBV15 and TRBJ2-5, with D perhaps TRBD1 (6 bases). Trimming shortened V by 3 bases and J by 3 bases, and 17 bases separated the two germline ends. From germline, CDR1 is LNHNV and CDR2 YYDKDF (reference sequence). This CDR3 is built from 16 residues. The CDR3 nucleotides are TGTGCCACCAGCAGGCCTGGCTTTGGGGGCGAAGAGACCCAGTACTTC. Its translation is CATSRPGFGGEETQYF. Looking up the rest from reference TRBV15 and TRBJ2-5 gives the full variable domain: DAMVIQNPRYQVTQFGKPVTLSCSQTLNHNVMYWYQQKSSQAPKLLFHYYDKDFNNEADTPDNFQSRRPNTSFCFLDIRSPGLGDTAMYLCATSRPGFGGEETQYFGPGTRLLVL.

This rearrangement joins TRBV5-6 to TRBJ2-3, with D uncertain. V lost 5 bases and J lost 9, with 13 bases in between. Per germline, CDR1 SGHDT and CDR2 YYEEEE. The CDR3 contains 12 residues. The CDR3 DNA follows: TGTGCCAGCAGTTTAAGGTGGTCGACGCAGTATTTT. Translated, it gives CASSLRWSTQYF. Using reference TRBV5-6 and TRBJ2-3 for the parts outside the CDR3, the full variable domain is DAGVTQSPTHLIKTRGQQVTLRCSPKSGHDTVSWYQQALGQGPQFIFQYYEEEERQRGNFPDRFSGHQFPNYSSELNVNALLLGDSALYLCASSLRWSTQYFGPGTRLTVL.

This clonotype has a handful of counts. The chain uses TRBV20-1 and TRBJ2-5; TRBD2 might be the D (6 bases). The germline CDR1 and CDR2 sequences are DFQATT and SNEGSKA (reference sequence). V lost 2 bases and J lost 0, with 13 bases in between. This CDR3 is built from 15 residues. The CDR3 DNA reads as TGCAGTGCTAGACCACAGCGGGCCTACCAAGAGACCCAGTACTTC. The encoded protein is CSARPQRAYQETQYF.

The chain employs TRBV2 and TRBJ1-5; TRBD1 agrees at 10 bases. CDR1 is SNHLY, CDR2 FYNNEI, per germline. The CDR3 extends over 15 amino acids. V lost 5 bases and J lost 7; bases outside the gene matches: 8. The DNA for the CDR3 is TGTGCCAGCAGTCGGGACAGGGGAAGAGAGCAGCCCCAGCATTTT. This encodes CASSRDRGREQPQHF. Variable domain in full (rest from reference TRBV2 and TRBJ1-5): EPEVTQTPSHQVTQMGQEVILRCVPISNHLYFYWYRQILGQKVEFLVSFYNNEISEKSEIFDDQFSVERPDGSNFTLKIRSTKLEDSAMYFCASSRDRGREQPQHFGDGTRLSIL.

This clonotype has ten or more counts. Written as DNA, the CDR3 is TGCAGTGCTAGTTGGAGCGGGGGGGGAAGCTCCTACAATGAGCAGTTCTTC. Amino acids: CSASWSGGGSSYNEQFF. The rearrangement joins TRBV20-1 to TRBJ2-1; TRBD2 matches 10 bases. V trimming: 3 bases; J trimming: 0 bases; junction bases outside the gene matches: 8. CDR3 length equals 17 residues. From germline, CDR1 is DFQATT and CDR2 SNEGSKA (reference sequence).

This clonotype was detected many times. The chain uses TRBV27 and TRBJ1-5; TRBD1 might be the D (5 bases). The CDR3 length is 12 residues. V was trimmed by 3 bases and J by 7 bases, leaving 7 bases between them. The germline V gene has CDR1 MNHEY and CDR2 SMNVEV (reference sequence). The DNA of the CDR3 is TGTGCCAGCAGTTTTAACAGGCAGCCCCAGCATTTT. Its protein is CASSFNRQPQHF.

This clonotype was detected only a few times. A much larger clone is a single base away; this may be a read error. The chain combines TRBV20-1 with TRBJ2-1; 9 positions agree with TRBD2. The germline CDR1 and CDR2 sequences are DFQATT and SNEGSKA (reference sequence). The ends lost 5 bases at V and 10 bases at J; junction bases unmatched: 9. CDR3 size: 13 residues. As DNA, the CDR3 is TGCAGTGCTGGAGGGACTAGCATCCCGGAGCAGTTCTTC. Amino acids: CSAGGTSIPEQFF.

The J gene is TRBJ2-3, the V gene TRBV7-3; perhaps TRBD2 as D (6 bases). V was shortened by 4 bases and J by 4 bases, with 12 bases between the two germline ends. Per germline, CDR1 SGHTA and CDR2 FQGTGA. The CDR3 is made up of 14 amino acids. CDR3 coding DNA: TGTGCCAGCAGCTCCCCGGGGGAAGCAGATACGCAGTATTTT. Translation gives CASSSPGEADTQYF. The complete variable domain, with remaining parts taken from reference TRBV7-3 and TRBJ2-3, reads GAGVSQTPSNKVTEKGKYVELRCDPISGHTALYWYRQSLGQGPEFLIYFQGTGAADDSGLPNDRFFAVRPEGSVSTLKIQRTERGDSAVYLCASSSPGEADTQYFGPGTRLTVL.

This clonotype has a handful of counts. CDR3 coding DNA: TGCAGTGCTGCTTCTAGCGGGCGGTCCAGGGAGCAGTTCTTC. Translating it yields CSAASSGRSREQFF. This rearrangement joins TRBV20-1 to TRBJ2-1; 8 bases map to TRBD2. V shed 5 bases and J 10 bases; nucleotides not matched to a gene: 13. There are 14 residues in the CDR3. Germline V gives CDR1 DFQATT, CDR2 SNEGSKA (reference sequence).

The V call is TRBV6-5, the J call TRBJ2-1, with D tentatively TRBD2 (6 bases). V was shortened by 0 bases and J by 7 bases, with 16 bases between the two germline ends. Germline CDR1 MNHEY, CDR2 SVGAGI. CDR3 length: 16 amino acids. CDR3 DNA sequence: TGTGCCAGCAGTTACTCGAATCCGGCAGGGAGGAATGAGCAGTTCTTC. Protein product: CASSYSNPAGRNEQFF.

The sample holds many counts of this clonotype. J is TRBJ2-5 and V is TRBV20-1; 10 bases line up with TRBD2. Germline V lookup: CDR1 DFQATT, CDR2 SNEGSKA (reference sequence). The CDR3 has 15 residues. Trimming took 6 bases from V and 5 from J; bases not matched to a gene: 12. In nucleotides, the CDR3 is TGCAGTGCCGCCGGACTAGCGGTCTTCCGGGAGACCCAGTACTTC. Its translation: CSAAGLAVFRETQYF.

This clonotype occurred many times. The chain carries TRBV6-1 and TRBJ1-6; 8 bases align to TRBD1. CDR3 length equals 15 residues. Germline V CDR1 and CDR2: MNHNS, SASEGT. V trimming: 6 bases; J trimming: 7 bases; junction bases outside the gene matches: 8. CDR3 protein: CASSNRGSGNSPLHF. The CDR3 coding sequence is TGTGCCAGCAGCAACAGGGGGTCGGGGAATTCACCCCTCCACTTT.

This sequence joins TRBV28 and TRBJ1-3; tentative D call: TRBD1 (5 bases). V lost 6 bases to trimming and J lost 0 bases, with 12 bases between them. The CDR3 sequence is 15 residues long. Germline values: CDR1 MDHEN, CDR2 SYDVKM. The chain's CDR3 is CASSQTGPSGNTIYF. CDR3 bases: TGTGCCAGCAGCCAAACAGGACCCTCTGGAAACACCATATATTTT.

The V gene is TRBV20-1, the J gene TRBJ2-1; 7 bases fit TRBD2. The CDR3 length is 14 residues. The V gene's germline CDR1 is DFQATT and CDR2 SNEGSKA (reference sequence). With V trimmed by 1 base and J by 9 bases, 9 bases remained unmatched. The CDR3 DNA reads as TGCAGTGCTAGAGGCGAAGCGGGGTGGGGTGAGCAGTTCTTC. Protein product: CSARGEAGWGEQFF.

This clonotype has ten or more counts. The V and J genes are TRBV15 and TRBJ2-1, with D hard to call. This CDR3 is 13 amino acids long. Trimming shortened V by 3 bases and J by 6 bases, and 9 bases separated the two germline ends. From germline, CDR1 is LNHNV and CDR2 YYDKDF (reference sequence). The CDR3 loop reads CATSSVYSNEQFF. The CDR3 DNA is TGTGCCACCAGCAGCGTGTACAGCAATGAGCAGTTCTTC.

This clonotype was found many times. The gene calls are TRBV3-1 and TRBJ2-2; D ambiguous. This CDR3 region has 11 residues. The V and J ends lost 3 bases and 8 bases respectively, with 4 bases between them. Germline-derived CDR1 and CDR2 are LGHDT and YNNKEL (reference sequence). CDR3 in DNA: TGTGCCAGCAGCCAGGAGGGGGAGCTGTTTTTT. Translation: CASSQEGELFF. The whole variable domain, remainder taken from reference TRBV3-1 and TRBJ2-2, is DTAVSQTPKYLVTQMGNDKSIKCEQNLGHDTMYWYKQDSKKFLKIMFSYNNKELIINETVPNRFSPKSPDKAHLNLHINSLELGDSAVYFCASSQEGELFFGEGSRLTVL.

This clonotype was picked up many times. The chain links TRBV20-1 to TRBJ2-3, with D perhaps given as TRBD1 or TRBD2 (6 bases each). The CDR3 contains 16 residues. Germline lookup yields CDR1 DFQATT and CDR2 SNEGSKA (reference sequence). V was shortened by 0 bases and J by 5 bases, with 18 bases between the two germline ends. This CDR3 reads CSARDRVRGRKDTQYF. The CDR3 DNA follows: TGCAGTGCTAGAGATCGGGTCCGGGGGCGCAAAGATACGCAGTATTTT.

This clonotype appeared a single time. The gene calls are TRBV30 and TRBJ2-7; D unclear. V was trimmed by 4 bases and J by 0 bases, leaving 10 bases between them. Per the germline V gene, CDR1 is GTSNPN and CDR2 is SVGIG (reference sequence). This CDR3 region has 13 residues. In DNA form, the CDR3 reads TGTGCCTGGACAGGATCCTTCTCCTACGAGCAGTACTTC. Residues: CAWTGSFSYEQYF.

This chain connects TRBV20-1 to TRBJ2-1; D call uncertain. V lost 2 bases, J lost 8 bases, and 16 bases lay in between. This CDR3 is 14 amino acids long. Germline CDR1 reads DFQATT; CDR2 reads SNEGSKA (reference sequence). The CDR3 DNA is TGCAGTGCTAGAAATATCTTTAGTAGCCATGAGCAGTTCTTC. Translation gives CSARNIFSSHEQFF.